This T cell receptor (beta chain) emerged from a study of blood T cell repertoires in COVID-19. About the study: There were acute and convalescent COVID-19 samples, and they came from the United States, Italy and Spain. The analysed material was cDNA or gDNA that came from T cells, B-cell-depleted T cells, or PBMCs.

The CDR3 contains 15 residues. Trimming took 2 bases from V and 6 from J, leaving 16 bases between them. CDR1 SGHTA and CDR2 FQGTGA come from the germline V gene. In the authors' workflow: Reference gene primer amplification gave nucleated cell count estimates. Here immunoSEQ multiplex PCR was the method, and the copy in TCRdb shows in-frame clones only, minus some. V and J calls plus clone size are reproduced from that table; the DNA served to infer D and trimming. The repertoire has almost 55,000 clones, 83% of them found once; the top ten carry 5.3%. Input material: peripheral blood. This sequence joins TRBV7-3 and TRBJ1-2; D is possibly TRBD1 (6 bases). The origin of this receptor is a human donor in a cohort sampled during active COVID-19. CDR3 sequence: CASSLEKQGVNGYTF. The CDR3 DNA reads TGTGCCAGCAGCTTAGAAAAACAGGGCGTGAATGGCTACACCTTC.